The 23 T cell receptor beta chains given below trace back to one sample, sequenced in a study of identical twins' blood T cells. TCRdb reprocessed the 5' RACE reads with MiXCR, giving one entry per CDR3 protein. Found here are a few hundred thousand distinct CDR3 sequences, approximately 30% of them singletons; the top ten hold about 6%. The sequenced sample was PBMCs. The receptors were gathered from a woman aged 18 to 55 in good health.

The table lists this clonotype with a few counts. The V and J genes are TRBV20-1 and TRBJ2-1, with D possibly TRBD2 on 5 matching bases. Germline assignment: CDR1 DFQATT and CDR2 SNEGSKA (reference sequence). This CDR3 is 14 amino acids long. With 5 bases removed from V and 0 bases from J, the gap between germline ends came to 11 bases. The CDR3 region has the DNA TGCAGTGCTGCAGACTACCTCTCCTACAATGAGCAGTTCTTC. Amino acid sequence: CSAADYLSYNEQFF.

This clonotype appeared a few times. The CDR3 nucleotides read TGTGCCACCAGCTCCTATGAACAGGCGCCCTTTGAAGCTTTCTTT. It translates to CATSSYEQAPFEAFF. The chain uses TRBV15 and TRBJ1-1; a weak D match, TRBD1 (5 bases). This CDR3 is 15 amino acids long. Germline V gives CDR1 LNHNV, CDR2 YYDKDF (reference sequence). The V gene lost 5 bases and the J gene lost 7 bases, with 20 bases spanning the gap.

This clonotype was found many times. V usage is TRBV5-1 and J usage is TRBJ2-1; no reliable D call. The CDR3 has 12 amino acids. Per the germline V gene, CDR1 is SGHRS and CDR2 is YFSETQ. V was pared by 3 bases and J by 8 bases, with 9 bases between. CDR3 region: CASSSLLYEQFF. The CDR3 region has the DNA TGCGCCAGCAGCTCCCTGTTATATGAGCAGTTCTTC.

The chain is built from TRBV5-1 and TRBJ1-1; TRBD1 matches 7 bases. The V gene end was trimmed by 1 base and the J gene end by 5 bases; junction bases not matched to a gene: 5. This CDR3 has 14 residues. CDR1 SGHRS and CDR2 YFSETQ come from the germline V gene. CDR3 DNA: TGCGCCAGCAGCTTGAAAGGGGGACAGACTGAAGCTTTCTTT. This gives the protein CASSLKGGQTEAFF. The whole variable domain, filled in from reference TRBV5-1 and TRBJ1-1, reads KAGVTQTPRYLIKTRGQQVTLSCSPISGHRSVSWYQQTPGQGLQFLFEYFSETQRNKGNFPGRFSGRQFSNSRSEMNVSTLELGDSALYLCASSLKGGQTEAFFGQGTRLTVV.

About this clonotype itself: Possible read error: a much larger clone is one base away. The V gene is TRBV11-2, the J gene TRBJ1-2; D ambiguous. The CDR3 extends over 13 amino acids. Per the germline V gene, CDR1 is SGHAT and CDR2 is FQNNGV. Deletions cut 4 bases from V and 5 bases from J, with 11 bases between. The CDR3 nucleotides are TGTGCCAGCAGCTCCACGTGTTTTTATGGCTACACCTTC. Translated, it gives CASSSTCFYGYTF.

The gene calls are TRBV19 and TRBJ1-1; no clear D. CDR1 LNHDA and CDR2 SQIVND come from the germline V gene (reference sequence). The length of the CDR3 is 13 residues. V lost 6 bases, J lost 7 bases, and 15 bases lay in between. CDR3 DNA sequence: TGTGCCAGTAGCACCATTGGCGGCTATGAAGCTTTCTTT. Translated: CASSTIGGYEAFF.

The chain links TRBV7-2 to TRBJ1-6; 7 bases align to TRBD1. This CDR3 comprises 14 residues. Germline V gene data show CDR1 as SGHTA and CDR2 as FQGNSA. J was trimmed by 8 bases and V by 3 bases; bases with no gene match: 4. CDR3 sequence reads: CASSLTGTDSPLHF. CDR3 coding DNA: TGTGCCAGCAGCTTGACAGGGACGGATTCACCCCTCCACTTT.

This clonotype was picked up a small number of times. Germline and junction disagree at one end, which may indicate a read error. This rearrangement joins TRBV7-7 to TRBJ2-5, with a tentative D call TRBD2 (5 bases). Germline CDR1 and CDR2: SSHAT and FNYEAQ (reference sequence). The CDR3 is made up of 16 amino acids. Written as DNA, the CDR3 is TGTGCTAGCAGCTTAGGTACGCGAGCGGAACAAGAGACCCAGTACTTC. Its translation: CASSLGTRAEQETQYF.

In this sample, this clonotype turned up a few times. The rearrangement joins TRBV6-6 to TRBJ2-5, with 9 bases fitting TRBD1. The V segment lost 2 bases and the J segment 5 bases; nucleotides outside the gene matches: 6. Per germline, CDR1 MNHNY and CDR2 SVGAGI (reference sequence). This CDR3 is 15 amino acids long. CDR3 protein: CASSYTGQGIETQYF. In DNA form, the CDR3 reads TGTGCCAGCAGTTACACGGGACAGGGCATTGAGACCCAGTACTTC.

This clonotype turned up a few times. The chain is built from TRBV3-1 and TRBJ1-1; no clear D gene. The ends were cut back, 1 base at V and 10 bases at J, with 10 bases in the middle. The length of the CDR3 is 12 residues. Germline V gene data show CDR1 as LGHDT and CDR2 as YNNKEL (reference sequence). CDR3 bases: TGTGCCAGCAGCCAAGCAAAGGGTGGAGCTTTCTTT. It yields the protein CASSQAKGGAFF.

The gene calls are TRBV29-1 and TRBJ2-5; 9 positions agree with TRBD2. This CDR3 spans 13 amino acids. After removal of 7 bases from V and 5 bases from J, the junction contained 8 bases not matched to a gene. Germline V CDR1 and CDR2: SQVTM, ANQGSEA. CDR3 residues: CSAKAGGEETQYF. The DNA of the CDR3 is TGCAGCGCTAAAGCGGGAGGAGAGGAGACCCAGTACTTC.

This clonotype was picked up a small number of times. This rearrangement joins TRBV6-6 to TRBJ1-2, with TRBD1 matching over 8 bases. Unmatched junction bases numbered 6, after V lost 5 bases and J lost 7 bases. This CDR3 comprises 13 residues. CDR1 is MNHNY, CDR2 SVGAGI, per germline (reference sequence). The DNA for the CDR3 is TGTGCCAGCAGTGCCTGGACAGGGAGTGGCTACACCTTC. The encoded protein is CASSAWTGSGYTF.

In the case of this clonotype: Sequence at one end of the junction differs from germline and may be a read error. The rearrangement joins TRBV4-3 to TRBJ1-2; 7 bases match TRBD1. This CDR3 region has 13 residues. CDR1 is LGHNA, CDR2 YSLEER, per germline. CDR3 region: CASSQERPDRASF. DNA of the CDR3: TGCGCCAGCAGCCAAGAAAGGCCAGACAGGGCTTCGTTC.

To note about this clonotype: Just one base apart from a much larger clone, this may be a read error. V is TRBV7-2 and J is TRBJ2-1, with unresolved D. The CDR3 totals 15 residues. Germline V gives CDR1 SGHTA, CDR2 FQGNSA. Trimming cost V 1 base and J 0 bases, with 7 bases left between them. The CDR3 loop is CTSSLGPSSYNEQFF. CDR3 DNA sequence: TGTACCAGCAGCTTAGGACCGAGCTCCTACAATGAGCAGTTCTTC. Using reference TRBV7-2 and TRBJ2-1 for the parts outside the CDR3, the full variable domain is GAGVSQSPSNKVTEKGKDVELRCDPISGHTALYWYRQSLGQGLEFLIYFQGNSAPDKSGLPSDRFSAERTGGSVSTLTIQRTQQEDSAVYLCTSSLGPSSYNEQFFGPGTRLTVL.

The rearrangement uses TRBV20-1 and TRBJ2-3; TRBD2 might be the D (7 bases). The germline V gene encodes CDR1 DFQATT and CDR2 SNEGSKA (reference sequence). The CDR3 extends over 12 amino acids. Trimming cost V 7 bases and J 3 bases, with 11 bases left between them. The chain's CDR3 is CSEGGETDTQYF. The DNA of the CDR3 is TGCAGTGAGGGGGGGGAGACAGATACGCAGTATTTT.

This clonotype showed up just once. The chain carries TRBV18 and TRBJ1-3; D unresolved. Per germline, CDR1 KGHSH and CDR2 LQKENI. Trimming shortened V by 7 bases and J by 4 bases, and 11 bases separated the two germline ends. CDR3 length equals 13 residues. This CDR3 is CASFFGPGNTIYF. DNA for the CDR3: TGTGCCAGCTTTTTCGGACCGGGAAACACCATATATTTT.

The chain uses TRBV12-3 or TRBV12-4 and TRBJ1-5; D possibly corresponds to TRBD1 (6 bases). The ends were cut back, 5 bases at V and 0 bases at J, with 14 bases in the middle. The CDR3 contains 16 residues. The CDR3 DNA reads TGTGCCAGCAGTCAAGGGACAATCTATAGCAATCAGCCCCAGCATTTT. Translated, it gives CASSQGTIYSNQPQHF.

V and J are TRBV20-1 and TRBJ1-2; D is unclear. V was pared by 8 bases and J by 5 bases, with 27 bases between. This CDR3 comprises 16 residues. Germline assignment: CDR1 DFQATT and CDR2 SNEGSKA (reference sequence). CDR3 residues: CSTEASRKRDAYGYTF. The CDR3 DNA reads TGCAGTACGGAAGCCAGCAGGAAACGCGACGCTTATGGCTACACCTTC.

This clonotype was seen at least ten times. V usage is TRBV3-1 and J usage is TRBJ1-3; 7 nucleotides match TRBD1. From germline, CDR1 is LGHDT and CDR2 YNNKEL (reference sequence). The V segment lost 3 bases and the J segment 0 bases; nucleotides outside the gene matches: 5. This CDR3 is 16 amino acids long. CDR3 nucleotide sequence: TGTGCCAGCAGCCAGGGTGGACAGGACTCTGGAAACACCATATATTTT. Amino acids: CASSQGGQDSGNTIYF.

Turning to this clonotype: The junction departs from the called germline gene at one end, perhaps through a read error. The chain uses TRBV5-1 and TRBJ1-1; no clear D gene. The germline gives CDR1 SGHRS, CDR2 YFSETQ. The CDR3 totals 13 residues. CDR3 nucleotides: TGCGCCAACAGCTTTGAACAGAACACTGAAGCTTTCTTT. It encodes CANSFEQNTEAFF.

There are a few counts of this clonotype. One end of the junction fails to match germline, which may point to a read error. The chain recombines TRBV20-1 with TRBJ1-5; D not certain. Germline CDR1 reads DFQATT; CDR2 reads SNEGSKA (reference sequence). The CDR3 has 14 residues. CDR3 sequence: CSALRKASNRPQHF. CDR3 coding DNA: TGCAGTGCACTTCGGAAGGCTAGCAATCGGCCCCAGCATTTT.

This clonotype has just a few counts. This chain links TRBV19 with TRBJ1-5; no clear D. CDR3 length equals 15 residues. The V gene's germline CDR1 is LNHDA and CDR2 SQIVND (reference sequence). The ends were cut back, 5 bases at V and 1 base at J, with 12 bases in the middle. The CDR3 region is CASSRTLQSNQPQHF. In nucleotides, the CDR3 is TGTGCCAGTAGTCGCACGTTACAAAGCAATCAGCCCCAGCATTTT.

The chain combines TRBV27 with TRBJ1-3; 7 bases line up with TRBD1. J lost 2 bases, V lost 4 bases, and 5 bases had no gene match. CDR3 length: 15 amino acids. From germline, CDR1 is MNHEY and CDR2 SMNVEV (reference sequence). DNA of the CDR3: TGTGCCAGCAGTTCCGGACAGGCCACTGGAAACACCATATATTTT. Amino acid sequence: CASSSGQATGNTIYF.